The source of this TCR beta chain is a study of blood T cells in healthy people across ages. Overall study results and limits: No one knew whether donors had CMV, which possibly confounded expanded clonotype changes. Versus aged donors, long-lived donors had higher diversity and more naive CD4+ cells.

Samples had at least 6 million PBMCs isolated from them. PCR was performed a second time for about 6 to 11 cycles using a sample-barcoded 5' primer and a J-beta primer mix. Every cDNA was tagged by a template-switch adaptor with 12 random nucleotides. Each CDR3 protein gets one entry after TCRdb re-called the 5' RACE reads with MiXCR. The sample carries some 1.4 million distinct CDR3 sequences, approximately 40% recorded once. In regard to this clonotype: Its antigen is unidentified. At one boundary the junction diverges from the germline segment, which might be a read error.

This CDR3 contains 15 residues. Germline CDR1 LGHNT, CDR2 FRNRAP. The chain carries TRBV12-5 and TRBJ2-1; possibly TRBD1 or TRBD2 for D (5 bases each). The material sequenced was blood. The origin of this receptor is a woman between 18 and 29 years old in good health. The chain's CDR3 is CASGPGTGSDNEQFF. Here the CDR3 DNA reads TGTGCTAGTGGTCCGGGGACCGGCTCCGACAATGAGCAGTTCTTC. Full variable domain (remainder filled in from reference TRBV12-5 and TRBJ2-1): DARVTQTPRHKVTEMGQEVTMRCQPILGHNTVFWYRQTMMQGLELLAYFRNRAPLDDSGMPKDRFSAEMPDATLATLKIQPSEPRDSAVYFCASGPGTGSDNEQFFGPGTRLTVL.